This T cell receptor (beta chain) was identified during a study of shared clonotypes between healthy human individuals. Study in general: Each donor contributed plates that comprised three CD4 naive, three CD4 memory, two CD8 naive and one CD8 memory.

The study, taken as a whole, reports: Naive subsets typically showed greater estimated richness than memory subsets. The study found roughly 5.3% of naive CD4 clonotypes shared across four donors.

Into CD45RA+ naive and CD45RA-negative memory subsets, the CD4+ cells were split. Trimming took 5 bases from V and 4 from J, leaving 15 bases between them. Germline V gives CDR1 GTSNPN, CDR2 SVGIG (reference sequence). The CDR3 is 14 residues long. Worth noting for this clone: Its antigen is undetermined.

Libraries were prepared by immunoSEQ multiplex PCR; TCRdb keeps only in-frame clonotypes and omits some of them. The table has roughly 2.4 million clones, more than 90% seen once. The V call is TRBV30, the J call TRBJ1-5; possibly TRBD1 for D (6 bases). The sequence was obtained from a man younger than 35 in good health. Sequencing was done on a sample of naive CD4+ T cells sorted from blood. Subset noted: CD45RA+ positively selected. Written as DNA, the CDR3 is TGTGCCTGGGCGACGACAGGAGCGAATCAGCCCCAGCATTTT. Translating gives CAWATTGANQPQHF. Using reference TRBV30 and TRBJ1-5 for the parts outside the CDR3, the full variable domain is SQTIHQWPATLVQPVGSPLSLECTVEGTSNPNLYWYRQAAGRGLQLLFYSVGIGQISSEVPQNLSASRPQDRQFILSSKKLLLSDSGFYLCAWATTGANQPQHFGDGTRLSIL.